A single sample gave rise to the 32 T cell receptor beta chains below, sequenced in a study of T cell repertoires in cytomegalovirus infection. Their antigens are not known. TCRdb independently ran MiXCR on the reads; one entry per CDR3 protein. The profile covers hundreds of thousands of distinct CDR3 sequences, with about 42% appearing a single time and approximately 40% taken by the ten largest. This specimen consisted of cultured PBMCs, obtained from culture after CMV antigen stimulation. The receptors derive from a human donor in good health (CMV status not recorded). Some clones in this sample may be carry-over from other donors' samples.

J is TRBJ1-2 and V is TRBV7-2; D uncertain. This CDR3 has 12 amino acids. The germline CDR1 and CDR2 sequences are SGHTA and FQGNSA. The ends were cut back, 8 bases at V and 4 bases at J, with 11 bases in the middle. CDR3 sequence (DNA): TGTGCCAGCCTAAGCCTCCTCTATGGCTACACCTTC. It is translated as CASLSLLYGYTF.

This clonotype was recorded many times. This chain uses TRBV7-2 with TRBJ1-5; D is uncertain. The CDR3 totals 15 residues. The germline V gene has CDR1 SGHTA and CDR2 FQGNSA. V lost 4 bases and J 7 bases, leaving 17 bases between the germline ends. The CDR3 spells CASSSSGLFVQPQHF. The CDR3 DNA sequence: TGTGCCAGCAGCTCCTCCGGGTTGTTCGTCCAGCCCCAGCATTTT.

The CDR3 sequence: CASRPTRYTGELFF. Written as DNA, the CDR3 is TGTGCCAGCAGACCGACCCGCTACACCGGGGAGCTGTTTTTT. The genes are TRBV11-2 and TRBJ2-2; D is unclear. Per germline, CDR1 SGHAT and CDR2 FQNNGV. The CDR3 has 14 residues. Trimming removed 6 bases at V and 3 bases at J, with 11 bases between.

The chain carries TRBV6-2 or TRBV6-3 and TRBJ1-6; no firm D call. Trimming took 2 bases from V and 8 from J, leaving 4 bases between them. CDR1 is MNHEY, CDR2 SVGEGT, per germline. This CDR3 is 12 amino acids long. CDR3 DNA: TGTGCCAGCAGTTACGAAGATTCACCCCTCCACTTT. It encodes CASSYEDSPLHF.

This clonotype was picked up one time. The rearrangement links TRBV7-8 to TRBJ1-2; D unresolved. The V end lost 4 bases, the J end lost 4 bases, and 16 bases lay between the germline ends. The CDR3 sequence is 15 residues long. The V gene's germline CDR1 is SGHVS and CDR2 FQNEAQ. The CDR3 protein is CASSSTRLLGYGYTF. In nucleotides, the CDR3 is TGTGCCAGCAGCTCGACGAGGCTGCTGGGCTATGGCTACACCTTC.

The gene calls are TRBV6-1 and TRBJ1-1; D may be TRBD1 (5 bases). Trimming removed 6 bases from V and 0 bases from J, with 11 bases in between. The CDR3 is 14 residues long. The germline V gene has CDR1 MNHNS and CDR2 SASEGT. CDR3 nucleotides: TGTGCCAGCAGCGACAGTTTCTTGAACACTGAAGCTTTCTTT. Translation: CASSDSFLNTEAFF.

This clonotype has just a few counts. The J gene is TRBJ1-4, the V gene TRBV7-8; 8 bases are shared with TRBD1. The CDR3 is 15 amino acids. CDR1 and CDR2 from the germline V gene are SGHVS and FQNEAQ. V was clipped by 5 bases and J by 4 bases; unmatched bases: 6. CDR3 loop: CASSRGQGDNEKLFF. The CDR3 coding sequence is TGTGCCAGCAGCCGCGGACAGGGTGATAATGAAAAACTGTTTTTT.

This chain connects TRBV29-1 to TRBJ2-7; D gene ambiguous. This CDR3 has 14 amino acids. V gave up 4 bases and J gave up 2 bases, with 15 bases separating them. CDR1 and CDR2 from the germline V gene are SQVTM and ANQGSEA. This CDR3 is CSVVRMGRTYEQYF. In nucleotides, the CDR3 is TGCAGCGTTGTGCGAATGGGTCGTACCTACGAGCAGTACTTC.

The chain couples TRBV19 to TRBJ2-1; 10 nucleotides match TRBD2. This CDR3 is built from 17 residues. V was clipped by 8 bases and J by 0 bases; unmatched bases: 10. The germline gives CDR1 LNHDA, CDR2 SQIVND (reference sequence). The CDR3 sequence is CASAKTSGPSSYNEQFF. Here the CDR3 DNA reads TGTGCCAGTGCAAAGACTAGCGGGCCGAGCTCCTACAATGAGCAGTTCTTC.

In this sample, this clonotype turned up many times. As DNA, the CDR3 is TGTGCCAGCAGCCTCGCTAGCGATCTCTCCTACAATGAGCAGTTCTTC. Translation: CASSLASDLSYNEQFF. The chain joins TRBV7-2 to TRBJ2-1; D is perhaps TRBD2 (6 bases). With 5 bases removed from V and 0 bases from J, the gap between germline ends came to 14 bases. Germline assignment: CDR1 SGHTA and CDR2 FQGNSA. The CDR3 covers 16 residues.

This chain joins TRBV15 and TRBJ1-1; D is possibly TRBD1 (5 bases). Germline values: CDR1 LNHNV, CDR2 YYDKDF (reference sequence). CDR3 length: 14 amino acids. Deletions cut 2 bases from V and 4 bases from J, with 11 bases between. The CDR3 spells CATSRWGGGTEAFF. DNA for the CDR3: TGTGCCACCAGCAGATGGGGGGGGGGCACTGAAGCTTTCTTT.

This clonotype appeared once. J is TRBJ1-2 and V is TRBV6-1, with TRBD1 matching over 7 bases. This CDR3 is 15 amino acids long. J gave up 4 bases and V 2 bases, and 7 bases lay outside the gene matches. Germline V gene lookup returns CDR1 MNHNS and CDR2 SASEGT. The CDR3 loop reads CASSERGPSVYGYTF. CDR3 sequence (DNA): TGTGCCAGCAGTGAAAGGGGGCCCTCTGTCTATGGCTACACCTTC.

The rearrangement joins TRBV20-1 to TRBJ2-7; TRBD2 agrees at 10 bases. CDR3 length: 14 amino acids. The germline CDR1 and CDR2 sequences are DFQATT and SNEGSKA (reference sequence). The trim removed 1 base at V and 6 bases at J, leaving 6 bases unmatched. The CDR3 nucleotides are TGCAGTGCTAGAGGGAGCGGGGGGGTTGGCGAGCAGTACTTC. Amino acid sequence: CSARGSGGVGEQYF.

CDR3 DNA sequence: TGCAGTGCTTGGAACGGCTATAATTCACCCCTCCACTTT. Residues: CSAWNGYNSPLHF. This rearrangement joins TRBV20-1 to TRBJ1-6, with D uncertain. Germline values: CDR1 DFQATT, CDR2 SNEGSKA (reference sequence). V was cut by 5 bases and J by 3 bases, with 8 bases left in between. The CDR3 spans 13 residues.

In its sample, this clonotype was seen a few times. The chain couples TRBV20-1 to TRBJ1-1; TRBD1 aligns across 8 bases. V was clipped by 5 bases and J by 5 bases; unmatched bases: 13. CDR3 length: 15 amino acids. Germline lookup yields CDR1 DFQATT and CDR2 SNEGSKA (reference sequence). The CDR3 here is CSAYVHDRGWTEAFF. The DNA for the CDR3 is TGCAGTGCTTATGTCCATGACAGGGGATGGACTGAAGCTTTCTTT.

A few counts support this clonotype. This rearrangement joins TRBV24-1 to TRBJ1-2; 8 positions agree with TRBD1. In germline, CDR1 is KGHDR, CDR2 SFDVKD. The CDR3 has 12 residues. The junction had 9 bases not matched to a gene; V was cut back by 9 bases and J by 10 bases. The CDR3 loop reads CATQGQGSAYTF. CDR3 coding DNA: TGTGCCACCCAAGGACAGGGAAGTGCCTACACCTTC.

The chain links TRBV5-1 to TRBJ2-7, with 11 nucleotides matching TRBD2. The CDR3 spans 16 residues. Germline loops: CDR1 SGHRS, CDR2 YFSETQ. The V segment lost 5 bases and the J segment 1 base; nucleotides outside the gene matches: 8. CDR3 region: CASRPLGLAASYEQYF. The CDR3 coding sequence is TGCGCCAGCAGACCCCTGGGACTAGCGGCATCCTACGAGCAGTACTTC.

This chain connects TRBV29-1 to TRBJ2-3, with D perhaps matching TRBD1 or TRBD2 (5 bases each). Germline-derived CDR1 and CDR2 are SQVTM and ANQGSEA. V lost 2 bases, J lost 5 bases, and 11 bases lay in between. This CDR3 contains 13 residues. CDR3: CSVERGAVDTQYF. In DNA form, the CDR3 reads TGCAGCGTTGAAAGAGGGGCAGTAGATACGCAGTATTTT.

This clonotype showed up just a few times. The CDR3 loop reads CASSLTGGGKTEAFF. CDR3 nucleotide sequence: TGTGCCAGCAGCCTAACAGGGGGCGGAAAAACTGAAGCTTTCTTT. The chain combines TRBV7-9 with TRBJ1-1; 9 bases fit TRBD1. The CDR3 consists of 15 residues. The V and J ends lost 5 bases and 5 bases, in that order; junction bases with no gene match: 9. The V gene's germline CDR1 is SEHNR and CDR2 FQNEAQ (reference sequence).

This clonotype was seen a single time. V gene TRBV20-1 combines with J gene TRBJ1-2; tentative D call: TRBD1 (6 bases). The CDR3 has 12 amino acids. V lost 6 bases and J lost 4, with 12 bases in between. Looked up from germline, CDR1 is DFQATT and CDR2 is SNEGSKA (reference sequence). Here the CDR3 reads CSAGAGVYGYTF. In nucleotides, the CDR3 is TGCAGTGCGGGGGCAGGGGTCTATGGCTACACCTTC.

This clonotype was seen a handful of times. The V and J genes are TRBV7-2 and TRBJ2-3; no clear D. This CDR3 contains 13 residues. In germline, CDR1 is SGHTA, CDR2 FQGNSA. V was shortened by 2 bases and J by 6 bases, with 9 bases between the two germline ends. The CDR3 protein is CASSLRIVDTQYF. The CDR3 DNA reads as TGTGCCAGCAGCTTACGGATAGTGGATACGCAGTATTTT.

V gene TRBV19 combines with J gene TRBJ1-1; D unresolved. CDR3 size: 15 residues. CDR1 is LNHDA and CDR2 is SQIVND in the germline V gene (reference sequence). V shed 1 base and J shed 2 bases, with 11 bases lying between them. The CDR3 loop is CASSIVGTANTEAFF. In nucleotides, the CDR3 is TGTGCCAGTAGTATAGTCGGCACCGCAAACACTGAAGCTTTCTTT.

This clonotype has only a few counts. V usage is TRBV6-5 and J usage is TRBJ2-7; D not certain. Trimming took 5 bases from V and 7 from J, leaving 12 bases between them. This CDR3 spans 12 amino acids. Germline-derived CDR1 and CDR2 are MNHEY and SVGAGI. CDR3 protein: CASSQDTAEQYF. CDR3 sequence (DNA): TGTGCCAGCAGTCAAGACACAGCTGAGCAGTACTTC.

The V and J genes are TRBV20-1 and TRBJ2-7, with D hard to call. The CDR3 runs 11 residues. Per the germline V gene, CDR1 is DFQATT and CDR2 is SNEGSKA (reference sequence). Trimming removed 1 base at V and 3 bases at J, with 4 bases between. The CDR3 DNA is TGCAGTGCTAGAGTTATCTACGAGCAGTACTTC. Amino acid sequence: CSARVIYEQYF.

The V gene is TRBV12-3 or TRBV12-4, the J gene TRBJ1-1; D is undetermined. The CDR3 runs to 12 residues. Trimming left V 8 bases short and J 6 bases short, with 13 bases between. CDR3 coding DNA: TGTGCCAGCGGGCGGGGAATTTCTGAAGCTTTCTTT. Its translation is CASGRGISEAFF.

This clonotype was seen repeatedly, ten times or more. V gene TRBV7-2 combines with J gene TRBJ2-3, with 11 bases lining up with TRBD2. The CDR3 is made up of 15 amino acids. V was clipped by 7 bases and J by 9 bases; unmatched bases: 12. Germline lookup yields CDR1 SGHTA and CDR2 FQGNSA. CDR3: CASTAVAGGPRTQYF. In DNA, the CDR3 is TGTGCCAGCACCGCGGTAGCGGGGGGGCCGAGGACGCAGTATTTT.

This clonotype came up a few times. This chain joins TRBV7-8 and TRBJ2-7, with no clear D. Germline V CDR1 and CDR2: SGHVS, FQNEAQ. V dropped 2 bases and J dropped 2 bases, with 13 bases sitting between them. This CDR3 is 15 amino acids long. CDR3 region: CASSLPRTVTYEQYF. CDR3 coding DNA: TGTGCCAGCAGCTTACCCCGGACGGTGACCTACGAGCAGTACTTC.

This clonotype has only a few counts. V gene TRBV7-9 combines with J gene TRBJ1-1, with D maybe TRBD1 (5 bases). The CDR3 runs 19 residues. Germline CDR1 is SEHNR and CDR2 is FQNEAQ (reference sequence). Trimming stripped 3 bases from V and 3 bases from J, with 26 bases between. The CDR3 DNA follows: TGTGCCAGCAGCTTGGGACGGGCCGAGGGGTGGGGTGCGGACACTGAAGCTTTCTTT. Residues: CASSLGRAEGWGADTEAFF.

The rearrangement links TRBV7-2 to TRBJ1-5; D unresolved. The CDR3 is 15 residues long. The germline V gene encodes CDR1 SGHTA and CDR2 FQGNSA. Between the trimmed V and J ends, which lost 2 bases and 5 bases, there was a span of 13 bases. The CDR3 nucleotides are TGTGCCAGCAGCTTATCCGGATTCGGAGATCAGCCCCAGCATTTT. Encoded protein: CASSLSGFGDQPQHF.

The V and J genes are TRBV7-2 and TRBJ1-2, with 8 bases identical to TRBD1. Trimming at V came to 5 bases and at J to 8 bases, leaving 10 bases not matched to a gene. This CDR3 has 14 residues. Germline values: CDR1 SGHTA, CDR2 FQGNSA. CDR3 DNA: TGTGCCAGCAGCCCCCGACAGGGGCTTGGGGGCTACACCTTC. This translates into CASSPRQGLGGYTF.

This chain joins TRBV15 and TRBJ2-5, with TRBD2 matching 10 bases. CDR1 LNHNV and CDR2 YYDKDF come from the germline V gene (reference sequence). The CDR3 runs to 18 residues. The trim removed 0 bases at V and 5 bases at J, leaving 12 bases unmatched. CDR3 nucleotide sequence: TGTGCCACCAGCAGAGATCGAGGCTTAGCGGGAGGAGCGGAGACCCAGTACTTC. It translates to CATSRDRGLAGGAETQYF.

This clonotype was seen only a few times. CDR3 coding DNA: TGTGCCAGCTCACCACCCTTCGGACTGAACACTGAAGCTTTCTTT. Residues: CASSPPFGLNTEAFF. The V gene is TRBV18, the J gene TRBJ1-1; D is unresolved. CDR3 length equals 15 residues. V gave up 0 bases and J gave up 0 bases, with 8 bases separating them. The germline V gene has CDR1 KGHSH and CDR2 LQKENI.